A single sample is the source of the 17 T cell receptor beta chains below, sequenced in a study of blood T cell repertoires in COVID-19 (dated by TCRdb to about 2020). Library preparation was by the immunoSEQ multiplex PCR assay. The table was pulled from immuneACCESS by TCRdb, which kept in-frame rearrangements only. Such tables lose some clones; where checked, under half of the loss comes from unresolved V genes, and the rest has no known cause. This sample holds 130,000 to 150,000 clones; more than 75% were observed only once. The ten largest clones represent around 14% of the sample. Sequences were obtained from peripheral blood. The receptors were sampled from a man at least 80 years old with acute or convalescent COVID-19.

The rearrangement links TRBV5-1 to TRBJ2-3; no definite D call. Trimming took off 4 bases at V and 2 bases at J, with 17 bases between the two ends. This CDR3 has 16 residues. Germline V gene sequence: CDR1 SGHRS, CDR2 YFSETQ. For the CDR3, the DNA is TGCGCCAGCAGCGCCAGTGGCTTGGGCATCACAGATACGCAGTATTTT. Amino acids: CASSASGLGITDTQYF.

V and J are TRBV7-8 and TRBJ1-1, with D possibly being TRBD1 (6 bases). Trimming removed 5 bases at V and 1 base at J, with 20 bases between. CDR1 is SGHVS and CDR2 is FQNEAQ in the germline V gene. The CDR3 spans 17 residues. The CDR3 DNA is TGTGCCAGCAGCCCCGGACAGCCGCCCGAAGAGAACACTGAAGCTTTCTTT. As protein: CASSPGQPPEENTEAFF.

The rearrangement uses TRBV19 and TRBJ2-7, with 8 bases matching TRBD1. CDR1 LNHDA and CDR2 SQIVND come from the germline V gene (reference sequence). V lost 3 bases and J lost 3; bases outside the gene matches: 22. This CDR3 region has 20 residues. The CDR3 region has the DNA TGTGCCAGTAGTATTTTCGGGGCAGGGGGCGCAGCCCCCTCCTTCTACGAGCAGTACTTC. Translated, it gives CASSIFGAGGAAPSFYEQYF.

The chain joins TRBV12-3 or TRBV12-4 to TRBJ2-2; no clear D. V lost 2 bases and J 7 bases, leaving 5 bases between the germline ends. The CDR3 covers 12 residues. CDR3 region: CASSLFGGELFF. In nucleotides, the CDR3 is TGTGCCAGCAGTTTATTCGGCGGGGAGCTGTTTTTT.

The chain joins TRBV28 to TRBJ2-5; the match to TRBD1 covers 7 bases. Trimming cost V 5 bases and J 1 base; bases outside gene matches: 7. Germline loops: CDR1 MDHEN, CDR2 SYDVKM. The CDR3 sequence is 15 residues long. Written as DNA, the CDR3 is TGTGCCAGCAGTCCCAGGGGGAGTTCCCAAGAGACCCAGTACTTC. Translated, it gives CASSPRGSSQETQYF.

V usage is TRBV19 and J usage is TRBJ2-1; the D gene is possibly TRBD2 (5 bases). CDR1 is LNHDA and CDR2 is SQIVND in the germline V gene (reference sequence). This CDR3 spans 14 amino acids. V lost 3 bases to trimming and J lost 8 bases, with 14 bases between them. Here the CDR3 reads CASSISPTNDEQFF. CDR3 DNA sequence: TGTGCCAGTAGTATTAGTCCGACTAATGATGAGCAGTTCTTC.

CDR3 loop: CASSERGGTGGADTQYF. In nucleotides, the CDR3 is TGTGCCAGCAGTGAGCGGGGCGGGACAGGGGGCGCAGATACGCAGTATTTT. This chain uses TRBV28 with TRBJ2-3; 12 bases are a match to TRBD1. Per germline, CDR1 MDHEN and CDR2 SYDVKM. V lost 5 bases and J lost 4; bases outside the gene matches: 10. The CDR3 runs to 17 residues.

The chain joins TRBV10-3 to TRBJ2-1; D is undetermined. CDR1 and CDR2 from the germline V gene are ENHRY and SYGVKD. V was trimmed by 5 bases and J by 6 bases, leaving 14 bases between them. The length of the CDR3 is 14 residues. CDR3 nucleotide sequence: TGTGCCATCAGTCCCACACCCCCGTCCAATGAGCAGTTCTTC. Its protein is CAISPTPPSNEQFF.

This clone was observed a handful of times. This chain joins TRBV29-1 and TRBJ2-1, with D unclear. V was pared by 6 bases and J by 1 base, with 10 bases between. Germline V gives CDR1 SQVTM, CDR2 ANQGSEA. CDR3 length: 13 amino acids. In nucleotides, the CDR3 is TGCAGCGTGATGCGCAATTCCTACAATGAGCAGTTCTTC. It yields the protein CSVMRNSYNEQFF.

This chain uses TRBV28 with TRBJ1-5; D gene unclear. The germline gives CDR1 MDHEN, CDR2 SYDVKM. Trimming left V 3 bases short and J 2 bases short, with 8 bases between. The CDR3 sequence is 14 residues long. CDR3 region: CASSFHSGNQPQHF. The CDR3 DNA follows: TGTGCCAGCAGTTTCCACAGTGGCAATCAGCCCCAGCATTTT.

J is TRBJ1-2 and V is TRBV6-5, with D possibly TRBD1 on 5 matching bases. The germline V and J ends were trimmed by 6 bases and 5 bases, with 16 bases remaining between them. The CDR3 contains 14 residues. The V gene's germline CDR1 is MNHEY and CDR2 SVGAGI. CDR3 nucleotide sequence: TGTGCCAGCAGGACAGCGGGGCCGGTGTATGGCTACACCTTC. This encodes CASRTAGPVYGYTF.

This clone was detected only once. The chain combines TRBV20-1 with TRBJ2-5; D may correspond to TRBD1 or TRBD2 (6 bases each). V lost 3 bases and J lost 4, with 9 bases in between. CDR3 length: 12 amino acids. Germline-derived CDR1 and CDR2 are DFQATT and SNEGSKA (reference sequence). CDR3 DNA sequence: TGCAGTGCTAGTGGGGGGCGAGAGACCCAGTACTTC. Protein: CSASGGRETQYF.

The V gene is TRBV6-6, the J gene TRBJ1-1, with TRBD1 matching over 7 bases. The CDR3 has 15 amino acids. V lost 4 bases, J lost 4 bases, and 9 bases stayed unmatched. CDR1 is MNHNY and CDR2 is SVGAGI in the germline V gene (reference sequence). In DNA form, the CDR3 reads TGTGCCAGCAGTTCAATGACAGGGTCCCGCACTGAAGCTTTCTTT. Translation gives CASSSMTGSRTEAFF.

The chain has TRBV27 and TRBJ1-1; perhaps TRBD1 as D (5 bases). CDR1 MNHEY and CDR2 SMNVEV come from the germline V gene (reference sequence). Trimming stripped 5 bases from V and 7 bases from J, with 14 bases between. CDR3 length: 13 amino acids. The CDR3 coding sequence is TGTGCCAGCAGTCCCGAGGGGAGGGATGAAGCTTTCTTT. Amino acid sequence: CASSPEGRDEAFF.

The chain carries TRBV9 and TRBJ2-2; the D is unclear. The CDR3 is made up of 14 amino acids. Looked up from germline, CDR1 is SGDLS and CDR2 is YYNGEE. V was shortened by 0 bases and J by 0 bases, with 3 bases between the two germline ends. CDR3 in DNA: TGTGCCAGCAGCGTAGCTCCGAACACCGGGGAGCTGTTTTTT. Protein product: CASSVAPNTGELFF.

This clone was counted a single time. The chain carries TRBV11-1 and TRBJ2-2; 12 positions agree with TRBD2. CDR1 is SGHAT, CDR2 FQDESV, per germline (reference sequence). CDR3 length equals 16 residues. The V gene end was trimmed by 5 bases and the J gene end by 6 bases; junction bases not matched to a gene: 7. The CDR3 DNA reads TGTGCCAGCAGCGCGATACTAGCGGGGGGCCCCGGGGAGCTGTTTTTT. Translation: CASSAILAGGPGELFF.

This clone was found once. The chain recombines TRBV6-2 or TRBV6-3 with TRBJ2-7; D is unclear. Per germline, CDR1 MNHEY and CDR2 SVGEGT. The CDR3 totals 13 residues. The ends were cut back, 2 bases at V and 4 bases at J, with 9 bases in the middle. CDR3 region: CASSYMAVYEQYF. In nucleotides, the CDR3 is TGTGCCAGCAGTTACATGGCAGTTTACGAGCAGTACTTC.